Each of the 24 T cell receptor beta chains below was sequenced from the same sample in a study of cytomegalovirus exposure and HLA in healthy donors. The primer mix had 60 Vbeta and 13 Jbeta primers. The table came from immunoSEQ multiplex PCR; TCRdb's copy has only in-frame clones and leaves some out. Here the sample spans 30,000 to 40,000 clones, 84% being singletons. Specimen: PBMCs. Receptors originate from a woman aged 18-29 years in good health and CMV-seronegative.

This CDR3 is CASSSGGLDEKLFF. The CDR3 region has the DNA TGTGCCAGCTCATCCGGGGGTTTGGATGAAAAACTGTTTTTT. This chain links TRBV18 with TRBJ1-4; TRBD1 is a possible D gene (5 bases). V was cut by 5 bases and J by 6 bases, with 13 bases left in between. In germline, CDR1 is KGHSH, CDR2 LQKENI. The CDR3 is 14 amino acids. Using reference TRBV18 and TRBJ1-4 for the parts outside the CDR3, the full variable domain is NAGVMQNPRHLVRRRGQEARLRCSPMKGHSHVYWYRQLPEEGLKFMVYLQKENIIDESGMPKERFSAEFPKEGPSILRIQQVVRGDSAAYFCASSSGGLDEKLFFGSGTQLSVL.

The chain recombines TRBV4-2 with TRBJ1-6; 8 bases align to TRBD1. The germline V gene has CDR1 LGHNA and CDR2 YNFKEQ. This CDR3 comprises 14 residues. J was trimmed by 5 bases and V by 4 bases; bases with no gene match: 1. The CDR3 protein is CASSRDRNNSPLHF. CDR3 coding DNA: TGTGCCAGCAGCCGGGACAGGAATAATTCACCCCTCCACTTT.

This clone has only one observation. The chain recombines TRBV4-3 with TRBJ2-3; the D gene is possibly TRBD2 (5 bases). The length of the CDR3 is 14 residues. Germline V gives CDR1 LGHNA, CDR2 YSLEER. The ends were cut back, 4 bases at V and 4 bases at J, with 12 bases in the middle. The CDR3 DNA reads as TGCGCCAGCAGCCTACTACCTAGCTCAGATACGCAGTATTTT. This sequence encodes CASSLLPSSDTQYF.

This CDR3 reads CASSPQGRGSTDTQYF. CDR3 bases: TGTGCCAGCAGTCCCCAGGGGCGGGGGAGCACAGATACGCAGTATTTT. The V and J genes are TRBV7-2 and TRBJ2-3, with a weak D call TRBD2 (7 bases). Trimming pared 6 bases from V and 0 bases from J, leaving 16 bases between. The germline V gene encodes CDR1 SGHTA and CDR2 FQGNSA. This CDR3 region has 16 residues.

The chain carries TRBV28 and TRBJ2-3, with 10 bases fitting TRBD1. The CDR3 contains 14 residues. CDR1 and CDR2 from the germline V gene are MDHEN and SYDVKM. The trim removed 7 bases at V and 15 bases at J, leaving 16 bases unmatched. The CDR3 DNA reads TGTGCCAGCACCACTCCCGTGGGGGGACAGGGGATCTATTTT. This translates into CASTTPVGGQGIYF. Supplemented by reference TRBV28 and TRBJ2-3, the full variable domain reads DVKVTQSSRYLVKRTGEKVFLECVQDMDHENMFWYRQDPGLGLRLIYFSYDVKMKEKGDIPEGYSVSREKKERFSLILESASTNQTSMYLCASTTPVGGQGIYFGPGTRLTVL.

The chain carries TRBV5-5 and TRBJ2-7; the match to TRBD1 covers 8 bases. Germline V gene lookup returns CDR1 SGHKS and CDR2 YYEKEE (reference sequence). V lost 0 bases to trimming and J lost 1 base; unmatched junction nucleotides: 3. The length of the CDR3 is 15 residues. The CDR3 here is CASSLDGTGSYEQYF. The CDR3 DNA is TGTGCCAGCAGCTTGGACGGGACAGGTTCCTACGAGCAGTACTTC.

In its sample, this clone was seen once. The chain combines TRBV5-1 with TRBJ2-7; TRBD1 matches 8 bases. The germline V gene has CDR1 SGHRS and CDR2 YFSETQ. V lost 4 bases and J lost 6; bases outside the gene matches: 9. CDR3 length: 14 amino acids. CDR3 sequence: CASSLSTGALEQYF. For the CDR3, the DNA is TGCGCCAGCAGCCTTTCGACAGGGGCCCTCGAGCAGTACTTC.

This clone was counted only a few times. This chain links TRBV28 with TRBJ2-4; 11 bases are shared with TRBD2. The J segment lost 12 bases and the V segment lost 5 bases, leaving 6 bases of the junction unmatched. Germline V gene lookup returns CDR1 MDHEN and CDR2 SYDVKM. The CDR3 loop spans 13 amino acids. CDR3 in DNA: TGTGCCAGCAGTCCGGGACTAGCGGTGAATCAGTACTTC. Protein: CASSPGLAVNQYF.

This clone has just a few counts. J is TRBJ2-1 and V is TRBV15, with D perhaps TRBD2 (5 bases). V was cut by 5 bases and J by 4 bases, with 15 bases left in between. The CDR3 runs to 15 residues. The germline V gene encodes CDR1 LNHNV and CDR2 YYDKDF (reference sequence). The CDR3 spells CATSPLAGTYNEQFF. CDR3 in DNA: TGTGCCACCAGCCCCCTCGCGGGTACTTACAATGAGCAGTTCTTC.

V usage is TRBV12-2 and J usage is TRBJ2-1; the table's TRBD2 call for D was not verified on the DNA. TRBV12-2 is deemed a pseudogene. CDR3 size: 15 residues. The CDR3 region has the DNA TGTGCAAGTCGCTTAGATAGCGAATGTTTAAATGAGCAGTTCTTC. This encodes CASRLDSECLNEQFF.

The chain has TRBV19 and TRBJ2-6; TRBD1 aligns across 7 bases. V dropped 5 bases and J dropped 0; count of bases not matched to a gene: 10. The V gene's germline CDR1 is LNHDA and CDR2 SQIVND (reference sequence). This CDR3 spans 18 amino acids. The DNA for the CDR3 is TGTGCCAGTAGTTCTCCGGGACAGTCATTCTCTGGGGCCAACGTCCTGACTTTC. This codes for CASSSPGQSFSGANVLTF.

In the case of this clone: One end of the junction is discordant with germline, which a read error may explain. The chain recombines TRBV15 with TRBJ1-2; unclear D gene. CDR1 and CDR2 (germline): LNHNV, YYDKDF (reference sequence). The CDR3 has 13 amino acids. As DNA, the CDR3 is TGTGCCACCAGCAGGGCGGGAGGATATGGCTACCCCTTC. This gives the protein CATSRAGGYGYPF.

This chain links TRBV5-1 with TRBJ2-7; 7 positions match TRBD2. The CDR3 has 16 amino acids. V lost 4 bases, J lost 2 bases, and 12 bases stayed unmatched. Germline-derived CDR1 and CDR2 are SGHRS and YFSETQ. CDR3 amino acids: CASSPSVRGDPYEQYF. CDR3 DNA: TGCGCCAGCAGCCCGTCGGTTCGGGGGGACCCCTACGAGCAGTACTTC.

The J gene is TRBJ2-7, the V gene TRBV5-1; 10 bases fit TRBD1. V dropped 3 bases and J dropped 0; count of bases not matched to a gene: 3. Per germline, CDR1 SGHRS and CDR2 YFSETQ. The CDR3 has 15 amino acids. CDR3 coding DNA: TGCGCCAGCAGCTGGGGACAGGGGACCTCCTACGAGCAGTACTTC. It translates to CASSWGQGTSYEQYF.

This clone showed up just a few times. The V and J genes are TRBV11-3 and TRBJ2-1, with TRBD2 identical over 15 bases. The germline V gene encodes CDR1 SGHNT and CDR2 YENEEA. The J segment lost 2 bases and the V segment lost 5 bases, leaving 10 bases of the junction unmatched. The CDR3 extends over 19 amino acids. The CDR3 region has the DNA TGTGCCAGCAGCCCACCGGGACTAGCGGGAGGCTCCACCTACAATGAGCAGTTCTTC. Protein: CASSPPGLAGGSTYNEQFF.

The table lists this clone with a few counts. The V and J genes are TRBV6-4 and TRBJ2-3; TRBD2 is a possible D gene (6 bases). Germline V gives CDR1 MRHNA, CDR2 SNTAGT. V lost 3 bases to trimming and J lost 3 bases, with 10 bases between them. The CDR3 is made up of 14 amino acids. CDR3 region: CASSDGTDTDTQYF. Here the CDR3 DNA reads TGTGCCAGCAGTGATGGGACTGATACAGATACGCAGTATTTT.

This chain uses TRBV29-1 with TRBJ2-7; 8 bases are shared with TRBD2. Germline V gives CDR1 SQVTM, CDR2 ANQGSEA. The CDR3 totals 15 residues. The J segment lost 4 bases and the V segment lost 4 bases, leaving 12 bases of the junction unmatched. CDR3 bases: TGCAGCGTTGTCCCAACCGGGACTAGTCAGTACGAGCAGTACTTC. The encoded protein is CSVVPTGTSQYEQYF.

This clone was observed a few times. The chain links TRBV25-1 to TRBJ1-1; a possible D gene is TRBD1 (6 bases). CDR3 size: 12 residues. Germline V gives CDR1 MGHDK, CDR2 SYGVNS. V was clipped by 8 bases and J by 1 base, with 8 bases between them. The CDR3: CASETGNTEAFF. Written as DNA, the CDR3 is TGTGCCAGCGAGACAGGGAACACTGAAGCTTTCTTT.

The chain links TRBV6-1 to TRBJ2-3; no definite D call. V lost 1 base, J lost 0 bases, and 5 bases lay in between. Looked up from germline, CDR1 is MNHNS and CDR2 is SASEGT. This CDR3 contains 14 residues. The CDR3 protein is CASSEGGSTDTQYF. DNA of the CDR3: TGTGCCAGCAGTGAAGGCGGCAGCACAGATACGCAGTATTTT.

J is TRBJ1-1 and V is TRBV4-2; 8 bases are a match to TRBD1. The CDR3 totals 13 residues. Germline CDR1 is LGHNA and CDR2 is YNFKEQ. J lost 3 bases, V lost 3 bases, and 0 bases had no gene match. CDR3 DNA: TGTGCCAGCAGCCAGGACAGGGACACTGAAGCTTTCTTT. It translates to CASSQDRDTEAFF.

CDR3: CASSQDEREAFF. DNA for the CDR3: TGCGCCAGCAGCCAAGACGAGAGGGAAGCTTTCTTT. The rearrangement links TRBV4-3 to TRBJ1-1; D is unclear. Between the trimmed V and J ends, which lost 0 bases and 8 bases, there was a span of 7 bases. The CDR3 consists of 12 residues. Germline V gives CDR1 LGHNA, CDR2 YSLEER.

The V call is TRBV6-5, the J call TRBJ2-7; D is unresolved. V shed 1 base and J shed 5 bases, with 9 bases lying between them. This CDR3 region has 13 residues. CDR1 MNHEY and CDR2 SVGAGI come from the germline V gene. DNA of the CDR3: TGTGCCAGCAGTTACTATCGGTACGACGAGCAGTACTTC. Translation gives CASSYYRYDEQYF.

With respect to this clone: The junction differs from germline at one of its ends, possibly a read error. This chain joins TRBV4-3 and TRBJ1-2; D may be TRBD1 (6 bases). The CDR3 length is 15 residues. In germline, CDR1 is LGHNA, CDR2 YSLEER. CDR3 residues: CASSQGSGTPGSYPF. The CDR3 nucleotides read TGCGCCAGCAGCCAAGGATCCGGGACACCTGGCAGCTACCCCTTC.

CDR3 bases: TGCGCCAGCAGCCCGAGGACTAGCGGAAGCACAGATACGCAGTATTTT. Protein sequence: CASSPRTSGSTDTQYF. This chain joins TRBV5-1 and TRBJ2-3, with 10 positions matching TRBD2. The CDR3 totals 16 residues. Germline V gene sequence: CDR1 SGHRS, CDR2 YFSETQ. Germline trimming cut 4 bases from V and 0 bases from J; bases unmatched to any gene: 5.